This T cell receptor (beta chain) was sequenced for a study of blood T cell repertoires in COVID-19. Study context: Donors in the United States, Italy and Spain gave samples during acute or convalescent COVID-19.

In the study's own analysis: Reference gene primer amplification gave estimated nucleated cell counts. Sequencing used immunoSEQ multiplex PCR; TCRdb keeps in-frame clones, though not all of them. That table supplies the V and J calls and clone size; D and trimming were determined from the DNA. This sample carries 100,000 to 150,000 clones, approximately 86% of them seen once, and the ten largest clones take roughly 11%. The CDR3 has 13 residues. V was cut by 3 bases and J by 1 base, with 6 bases left in between. This receptor was taken from a woman in her seventies with COVID-19, enrolled during active disease. Sequencing used peripheral blood. The V call is TRBV12-3 or TRBV12-4, the J call TRBJ2-5; D not resolved. The CDR3 spells CASSFGFQETQYF. The CDR3 DNA sequence: TGTGCCAGCAGTTTCGGGTTCCAAGAGACCCAGTACTTC.